The 21 T cell receptor beta chains listed next were all sequenced from one sample in a study of T cell repertoires in cytomegalovirus infection. TCRdb redid the calling of the reads with MiXCR, one entry per CDR3 protein. The profile shows around 300,000 distinct CDR3 sequences, 9% to 9.5% of them singletons. Sequencing used PBMCs. These receptors were obtained from a human donor in good health (CMV status not recorded). Some clones in this sample may be carry-over from other donors' samples.

The chain joins TRBV7-2 to TRBJ2-2; 8 bases align to TRBD1. V shed 4 bases, J shed 4 bases, and the junction held 5 bases outside the gene matches. Germline-derived CDR1 and CDR2 are SGHTA and FQGNSA. The CDR3 sequence is 15 residues long. The CDR3 protein is CASSSQGGGTGELFF. In DNA form, the CDR3 reads TGTGCCAGCAGCTCACAGGGGGGCGGCACCGGGGAGCTGTTTTTT. Looking up the rest from reference TRBV7-2 and TRBJ2-2 gives the full variable domain: GAGVSQSPSNKVTEKGKDVELRCDPISGHTALYWYRQSLGQGLEFLIYFQGNSAPDKSGLPSDRFSAERTGGSVSTLTIQRTQQEDSAVYLCASSSQGGGTGELFFGEGSRLTVL.

This clonotype occurred many times. The chain carries TRBV7-2 and TRBJ2-7, with 12 bases matching TRBD2. This CDR3 has 14 amino acids. Germline V gene lookup returns CDR1 SGHTA and CDR2 FQGNSA. V lost 4 bases and J lost 6; bases outside the gene matches: 4. CDR3 in DNA: TGTGCCAGCAGCTCTAGCGGGAGGGGGGGCGAGCAGTACTTC. This translates into CASSSSGRGGEQYF. Drawing the rest from reference TRBV7-2 and TRBJ2-7, the complete variable domain is GAGVSQSPSNKVTEKGKDVELRCDPISGHTALYWYRQSLGQGLEFLIYFQGNSAPDKSGLPSDRFSAERTGGSVSTLTIQRTQQEDSAVYLCASSSSGRGGEQYFGPGTRLTVT.

Many counts were recorded for this clonotype. The chain employs TRBV7-2 and TRBJ1-2; D not certain. This CDR3 is 13 amino acids long. Per the germline V gene, CDR1 is SGHTA and CDR2 is FQGNSA. Trimming removed 6 bases at V and 10 bases at J, with 18 bases between. The CDR3 coding sequence is TGTGCCAGCAGTACCCCAGGAGAACGGAACTACACCTTC. Protein product: CASSTPGERNYTF.

This clonotype was observed at least ten times. J is TRBJ2-2 and V is TRBV11-2; the D is unclear. This CDR3 is built from 17 residues. V was trimmed by 2 bases and J by 1 base, leaving 14 bases between them. Germline CDR1 SGHAT, CDR2 FQNNGV. CDR3 residues: CASSLFGVQLNTGELFF. CDR3 sequence (DNA): TGTGCCAGCAGCTTATTCGGAGTACAATTGAACACCGGGGAGCTGTTTTTT.

This clonotype was counted only a few times. The genes are TRBV28 and TRBJ2-3; no firm D call. Trimming pared 3 bases from V and 2 bases from J, leaving 9 bases between. CDR1 and CDR2 from the germline V gene are MDHEN and SYDVKM. This CDR3 comprises 14 residues. The CDR3 DNA follows: TGTGCCAGCAGTTTTGGTACCCCCACAGATACGCAGTATTTT. Protein product: CASSFGTPTDTQYF.

This clonotype was seen only a few times. This chain joins TRBV10-3 and TRBJ1-1; 11 bases fit TRBD1. This CDR3 comprises 13 residues. V lost 10 bases to trimming and J lost 11 bases; unmatched junction nucleotides: 12. Germline V lookup: CDR1 ENHRY, CDR2 SYGVKD. CDR3 DNA: TGTGCCACCAGACGAGGACAGGGGGCTTTGGCTTTCTTT. This gives the protein CATRRGQGALAFF.

This clonotype occurred many times. The gene calls are TRBV6-2 or TRBV6-3 and TRBJ2-7, with 11 bases lining up with TRBD2. With 4 bases clipped from V and 3 bases from J, the junction kept 11 bases outside the gene matches. CDR1 MNHEY and CDR2 SVGEGT come from the germline V gene. The CDR3 consists of 17 residues. The CDR3, as DNA: TGTGCCAGCAGTTCCTTTAGCGGGAGGGCCAAAGACTACGAGCAGTACTTC. This translates into CASSSFSGRAKDYEQYF.

This clonotype was seen a few times. The chain couples TRBV6-2 or TRBV6-3 to TRBJ2-7, with D possibly matching TRBD2 (5 bases). Per germline, CDR1 MNHEY and CDR2 SVGEGT. The CDR3 totals 17 residues. Trimming took 4 bases from V and 3 from J, leaving 22 bases between them. The CDR3 DNA is TGTGCCAGCAGTTCACTCCTTACGGGATCCCGGGTCTACGAGCAGTACTTC. This gives the protein CASSSLLTGSRVYEQYF.

The chain joins TRBV25-1 to TRBJ1-2; no firm D call. V was shortened by 4 bases and J by 6 bases, with 15 bases between the two germline ends. From germline, CDR1 is MGHDK and CDR2 SYGVNS. The CDR3 is made up of 14 amino acids. CDR3 DNA sequence: TGTGCCAGCAGTGCTGGCCCCCGGGTGGATGGCTACACCTTC. This gives the protein CASSAGPRVDGYTF.

Note on this clonotype: This sequence may be a read error, since a much larger clone differs from it by one base. The J gene is TRBJ2-2, the V gene TRBV28; 11 nucleotides agree with TRBD2. CDR1 MDHEN and CDR2 SYDVKM come from the germline V gene. With V trimmed by 10 bases and J by 7 bases, 8 bases remained unmatched. This CDR3 spans 14 amino acids. CDR3 loop: CANTTSGRGGELFF. The CDR3 DNA reads as TGTGCCAACACTACTAGCGGGAGAGGCGGGGAGCTGTTTTTT.

V gene TRBV7-6 combines with J gene TRBJ1-6; unclear D gene. CDR1 and CDR2 (germline): SGHVS, FNYEAQ. CDR3 size: 14 residues. With 6 bases removed from V and 6 bases from J, the gap between germline ends came to 12 bases. The CDR3, as DNA: TGTGCCAGCAGTCGTGGGAGCTCTAATTCACCCCTCCACTTT. Translation: CASSRGSSNSPLHF.

The chain joins TRBV15 to TRBJ1-1, with 11 bases identical to TRBD1. The CDR3 length is 17 residues. The germline CDR1 and CDR2 sequences are LNHNV and YYDKDF (reference sequence). Trimming at V came to 0 bases and at J to 1 base, leaving 4 bases not matched to a gene. CDR3 region: CATSRDGQGAWNTEAFF. The CDR3 DNA sequence: TGTGCCACCAGCAGAGACGGACAGGGGGCATGGAACACTGAAGCTTTCTTT.

This clonotype was seen repeatedly, ten times or more. This chain connects TRBV7-2 to TRBJ1-3, with TRBD1 matching over 9 bases. The CDR3 has 15 amino acids. V shed 5 bases and J 0 bases; nucleotides not matched to a gene: 2. Germline CDR1 SGHTA, CDR2 FQGNSA. This CDR3 is CASSGGQGSGNTIYF. The CDR3 DNA reads as TGTGCCAGCAGCGGGGGACAGGGCTCTGGAAACACCATATATTTT.

The chain links TRBV13 to TRBJ2-1; D might be TRBD1 or TRBD2, each matching 5 bases. The length of the CDR3 is 15 residues. Per the germline V gene, CDR1 is PRHDT and CDR2 is FYEKMQ (reference sequence). The V end was cut by 2 bases, the J end by 9 bases, with 17 bases between. The CDR3 coding sequence is TGTGCCAGCAGCTTAAGAGGGGATATTCGAGGTGAGCAGTTCTTC. This translates into CASSLRGDIRGEQFF.

The chain carries TRBV9 and TRBJ2-5; 8 nucleotides line up with TRBD2. CDR1 is SGDLS, CDR2 YYNGEE, per germline. V gave up 4 bases and J gave up 2 bases; unmatched junction bases: 10. The CDR3 contains 16 residues. For the CDR3, the DNA is TGTGCCAGCAGCATGCGGGGGGCGACGGGGCAAGAGACCCAGTACTTC. It encodes CASSMRGATGQETQYF. The variable domain in full, with the rest retrieved from reference TRBV9 and TRBJ2-5, is DSGVTQTPKHLITATGQRVTLRCSPRSGDLSVYWYQQSLDQGLQFLIQYYNGEERAKGNILERFSAQQFPDLHSELNLSSLELGDSALYFCASSMRGATGQETQYFGPGTRLLVL.

There are a few counts of this clonotype. CDR3: CASQGDTDNEQFF. The CDR3 DNA reads as TGTGCCAGCCAGGGGGACACCGACAATGAGCAGTTCTTC. The chain joins TRBV7-3 to TRBJ2-1, with 7 bases lining up with TRBD1. Germline lookup yields CDR1 SGHTA and CDR2 FQGTGA. There are 13 residues in the CDR3. Germline trimming cut 8 bases from V and 5 bases from J; bases unmatched to any gene: 6. Based on the CDR3 plus reference TRBV7-3 and TRBJ2-1, the full variable domain is GAGVSQTPSNKVTEKGKYVELRCDPISGHTALYWYRQSLGQGPEFLIYFQGTGAADDSGLPNDRFFAVRPEGSVSTLKIQRTERGDSAVYLCASQGDTDNEQFFGPGTRLTVL.

The V call is TRBV6-2 or TRBV6-3, the J call TRBJ2-1, with 9 bases fitting TRBD1. The CDR3 has 13 amino acids. V lost 8 bases, J lost 10 bases, and 9 bases stayed unmatched. Germline V gene sequence: CDR1 MNHEY, CDR2 SVGEGT. CDR3 nucleotides: TGTGCCAGCGAACCACAGGGGGCAAGGGAGCAGTTCTTC. This sequence encodes CASEPQGAREQFF.

This clonotype has ten or more counts. The genes are TRBV28 and TRBJ2-7; TRBD2 might be the D (7 bases). Germline-derived CDR1 and CDR2 are MDHEN and SYDVKM. The CDR3 has 14 residues. V dropped 7 bases and J dropped 9 bases, with 22 bases sitting between them. The CDR3 DNA reads as TGTGCCAGCACCTCGGGGGGCGGGACCCCTAGGCAGTACTTC. Encoded protein: CASTSGGGTPRQYF.

This clonotype has ten or more counts. The chain combines TRBV7-3 with TRBJ2-3; 8 nucleotides align to TRBD2. J gave up 4 bases and V 5 bases, and 5 bases lay outside the gene matches. Germline values: CDR1 SGHTA, CDR2 FQGTGA. This CDR3 region has 14 residues. CDR3 loop: CASSIMTSADTQYF. DNA for the CDR3: TGTGCCAGCAGCATTATGACTAGCGCAGATACGCAGTATTTT.

Many counts were recorded for this clonotype. The chain has TRBV7-6 and TRBJ2-5; D remains ambiguous. Trimming removed 4 bases from V and 5 bases from J, with 8 bases in between. The CDR3 spans 12 residues. Germline loops: CDR1 SGHVS, CDR2 FNYEAQ. The CDR3 DNA reads TGTGCCAGCAGCTCGCGGTGGGAGACCCAGTACTTC. This translates into CASSSRWETQYF.

This clonotype was counted ten times or more. The chain has TRBV7-9 and TRBJ1-2; TRBD1 matches at 8 bases. The CDR3 is 14 amino acids. J gave up 6 bases and V 5 bases, and 8 bases lay outside the gene matches. Germline V gives CDR1 SEHNR, CDR2 FQNEAQ (reference sequence). DNA of the CDR3: TGTGCCAGCAGCCCCAACTCACAGGGGGATGGCTACACCTTC. Translation gives CASSPNSQGDGYTF.